This TCR beta chain was profiled in a study of blood T cell repertoires in COVID-19. As processed by the authors: It was from reference gene primer amplification that nucleated cell counts were estimated. Clones were sequenced by immunoSEQ multiplex PCR, and TCRdb holds only the in-frame ones, with some missing. The D gene and trimming were derived from the DNA, and the V and J assignments and clone size from that table. The sample includes around 240,000 clones, 70% to 90% of them seen just once. Self-reported history from a screening survey and questionnaire set each donor's cohort. Deletions cut 1 base from V and 3 bases from J, with 10 bases between. This CDR3 comprises 14 residues. CDR1 and CDR2 from the germline V gene are KGHSH and LQKENI.

Sequencing was done on a sample of PBMCs or T cells enriched from blood (not recorded which). The sequence came from a woman aged 45-65 years who had recovered from COVID-19. The genes are TRBV18 and TRBJ2-7; no firm D call. In DNA form, the CDR3 reads TGTGCCAGCTCACCACAAGTAACAGACTACGAGCAGTACTTC. This translates into CASSPQVTDYEQYF.